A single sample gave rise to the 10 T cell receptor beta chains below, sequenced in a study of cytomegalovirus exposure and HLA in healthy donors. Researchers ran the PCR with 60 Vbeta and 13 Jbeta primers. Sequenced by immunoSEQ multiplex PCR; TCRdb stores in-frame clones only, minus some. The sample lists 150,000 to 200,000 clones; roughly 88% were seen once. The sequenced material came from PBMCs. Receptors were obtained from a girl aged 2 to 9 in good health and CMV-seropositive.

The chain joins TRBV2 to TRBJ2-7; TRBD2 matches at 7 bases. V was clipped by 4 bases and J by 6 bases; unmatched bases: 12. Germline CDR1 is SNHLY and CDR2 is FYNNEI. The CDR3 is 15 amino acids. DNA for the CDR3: TGTGCCAGCAGTGCTGGCGGGAGAATATATGTCGAGCAGTACTTC. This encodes CASSAGGRIYVEQYF.

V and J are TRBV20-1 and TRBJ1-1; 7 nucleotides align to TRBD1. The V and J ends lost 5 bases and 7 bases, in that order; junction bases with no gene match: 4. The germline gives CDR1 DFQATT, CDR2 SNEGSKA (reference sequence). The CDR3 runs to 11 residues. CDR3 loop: CSAPTGIEAFF. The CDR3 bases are TGCAGTGCTCCGACAGGGATTGAAGCTTTCTTT.

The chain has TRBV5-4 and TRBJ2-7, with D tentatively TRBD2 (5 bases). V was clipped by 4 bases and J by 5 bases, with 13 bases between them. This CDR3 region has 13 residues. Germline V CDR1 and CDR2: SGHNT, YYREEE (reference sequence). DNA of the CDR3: TGTGCCAGCAGCCTGGACCTAGCCCACGAGCAGTACTTC. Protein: CASSLDLAHEQYF.

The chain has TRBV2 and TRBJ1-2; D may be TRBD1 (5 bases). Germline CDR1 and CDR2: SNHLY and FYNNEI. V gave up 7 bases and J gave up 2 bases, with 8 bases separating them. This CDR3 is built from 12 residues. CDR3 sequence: CASIRVNYGYTF. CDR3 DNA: TGTGCCAGCATCAGGGTGAACTATGGCTACACCTTC.

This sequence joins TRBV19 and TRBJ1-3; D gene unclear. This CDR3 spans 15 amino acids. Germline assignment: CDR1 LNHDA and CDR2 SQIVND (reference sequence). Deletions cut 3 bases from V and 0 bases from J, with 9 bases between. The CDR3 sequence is CASSIGHSSGNTIYF. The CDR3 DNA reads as TGTGCCAGTAGTATCGGTCACAGCTCTGGAAACACCATATATTTT.

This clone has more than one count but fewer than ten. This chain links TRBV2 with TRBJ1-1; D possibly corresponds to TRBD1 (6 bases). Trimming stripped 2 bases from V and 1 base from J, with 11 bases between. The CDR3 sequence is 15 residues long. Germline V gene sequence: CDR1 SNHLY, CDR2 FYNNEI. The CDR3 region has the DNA TGTGCCAGCAGTGAACGCTCAGGGGCGAACACTGAAGCTTTCTTT. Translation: CASSERSGANTEAFF.

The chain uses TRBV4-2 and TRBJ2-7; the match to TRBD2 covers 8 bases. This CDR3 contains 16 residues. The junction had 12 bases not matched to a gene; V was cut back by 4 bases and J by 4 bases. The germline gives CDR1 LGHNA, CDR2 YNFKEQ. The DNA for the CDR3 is TGTGCCAGCAGCCCTATAATTGCGGGAGGTCCGTACGAGCAGTACTTC. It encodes CASSPIIAGGPYEQYF.

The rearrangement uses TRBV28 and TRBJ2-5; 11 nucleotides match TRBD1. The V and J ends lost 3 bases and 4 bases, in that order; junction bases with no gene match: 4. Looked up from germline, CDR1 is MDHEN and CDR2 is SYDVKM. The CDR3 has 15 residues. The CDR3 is CASSFGQGARETQYF. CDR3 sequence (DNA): TGTGCCAGCAGTTTCGGACAGGGGGCCAGAGAGACCCAGTACTTC.

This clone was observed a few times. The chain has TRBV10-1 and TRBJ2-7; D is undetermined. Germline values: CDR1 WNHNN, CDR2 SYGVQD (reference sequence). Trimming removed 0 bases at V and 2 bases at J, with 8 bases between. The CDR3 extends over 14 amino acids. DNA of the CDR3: TGCGCCAGCAGTGAGTCAAGACTTACCTACGAGCAGTACTTC. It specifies CASSESRLTYEQYF.

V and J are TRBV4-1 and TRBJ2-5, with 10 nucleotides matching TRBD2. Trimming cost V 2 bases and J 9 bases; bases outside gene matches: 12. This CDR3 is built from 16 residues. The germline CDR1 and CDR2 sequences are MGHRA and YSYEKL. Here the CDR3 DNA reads TGCGCCAGCAGCCAACCCGGGACTAGCGATTGGGTTGCCCAGTACTTC. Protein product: CASSQPGTSDWVAQYF.